The T cell receptor (beta chain) under discussion was sequenced for a study of Ad26.COV2.S vaccination and SARS-CoV-2 variants. Study results and caveats: Assessments of TCR breadth and depth may have underestimated the total T cell responses. Vaccinees showed greater spike-specific TCR breadth than placebo recipients. Responses of spike-specific T cells (both CD8+ and CD4+) reportedly showed substantial breadth after vaccination. Researchers reported similar non-spike TCR breadth in vaccine and placebo recipients.

The data were produced by immunoSEQ multiplex PCR, yet TCRdb's version contains in-frame clones alone and is incomplete. The sample has around 370,000 clones, 92% seen once. CDR1 is SQVTM, CDR2 ANQGSEA, per germline. The CDR3 has 13 residues. Trimming pared 5 bases from V and 0 bases from J, leaving 10 bases between. To note about this clone: Its target is unknown.

The chain links TRBV29-1 to TRBJ1-2, with a weak D call TRBD1 (6 bases). Material: peripheral blood, obtained after recovery from COVID-19. The TCR comes from a human donor who had recovered from COVID-19. This chain's CDR3 is CSVLGATNYGYTF. CDR3 nucleotides: TGCAGCGTTTTGGGGGCGACTAACTATGGCTACACCTTC.